This T cell receptor beta chain is drawn from a study of CD8 T cells in ankylosing spondylitis. Findings of the study overall: In ankylosing spondylitis blood, a motif of eight highly homologous TCR beta variants appeared characteristic.

The germline V gene encodes CDR1 SEHNR and CDR2 FQNEAQ (reference sequence). This CDR3 contains 15 residues. J gave up 2 bases and V 7 bases, and 6 bases lay outside the gene matches. This clonotype occurred many times. The antigen remains undetermined. A single record per CDR3 protein comes from TCRdb applying MiXCR to the 5' RACE reads. The sample lists some 840,000 distinct CDR3 sequences; about an eighth were seen once. The source is a male donor with ankylosing spondylitis. The rearrangement joins TRBV7-9 to TRBJ1-3; 9 positions match TRBD1. The sample consisted of blood, either unsorted or a sorted T cell fraction (not recorded which). This CDR3 reads CASTPTGGTGNTIYF. CDR3 coding DNA: TGTGCCAGCACCCCCACAGGGGGCACTGGAAACACCATATATTTT.